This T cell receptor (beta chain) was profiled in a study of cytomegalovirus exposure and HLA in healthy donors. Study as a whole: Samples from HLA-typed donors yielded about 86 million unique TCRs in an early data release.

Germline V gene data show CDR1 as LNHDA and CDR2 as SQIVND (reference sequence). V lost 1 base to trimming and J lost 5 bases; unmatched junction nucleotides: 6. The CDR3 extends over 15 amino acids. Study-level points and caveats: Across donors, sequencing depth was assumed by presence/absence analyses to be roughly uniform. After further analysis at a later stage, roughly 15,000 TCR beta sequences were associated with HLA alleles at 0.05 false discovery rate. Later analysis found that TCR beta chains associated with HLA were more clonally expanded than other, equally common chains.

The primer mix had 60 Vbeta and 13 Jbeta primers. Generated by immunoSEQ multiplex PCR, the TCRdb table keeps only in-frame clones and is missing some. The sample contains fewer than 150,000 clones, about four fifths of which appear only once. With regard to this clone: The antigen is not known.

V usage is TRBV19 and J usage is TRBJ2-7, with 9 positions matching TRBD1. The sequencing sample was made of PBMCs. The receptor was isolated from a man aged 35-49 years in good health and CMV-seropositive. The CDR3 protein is CASSIAPWTGDEQYF. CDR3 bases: TGTGCCAGTAGTATAGCCCCCTGGACAGGGGACGAGCAGTACTTC. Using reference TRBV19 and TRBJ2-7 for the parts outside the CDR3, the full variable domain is DGGITQSPKYLFRKEGQNVTLSCEQNLNHDAMYWYRQDPGQGLRLIYYSQIVNDFQKGDIAEGYSVSREKKESFPLTVTSAQKNPTAFYLCASSIAPWTGDEQYFGPGTRLTVT.